The 3 T cell receptor beta chains below come from one sample, sequenced in a study of Ad26.COV2.S vaccination and SARS-CoV-2 variants. The sample's treatment: roughly 18 received Ad26.COV2.S at low or high dose, single or two shots; roughly five received placebo; per-sample allocation not given. The samples were gathered on day 63 after the first injection of vaccine or placebo. The data were produced by immunoSEQ multiplex PCR, yet TCRdb's version contains in-frame clones alone and is incomplete. The sample lists over 350,000 clones; 70% to 90% were seen once. The specimen was peripheral blood, collected in a trial of Ad26.COV2.S vaccine versus placebo. These receptors were taken from a person between 18 and 65 years old who received the Ad26.COV2.S COVID-19 vaccine or a placebo.

Only a few counts were recorded for this clone. This rearrangement joins TRBV6-1 to TRBJ1-5, with unresolved D. From germline, CDR1 is MNHNS and CDR2 SASEGT. The CDR3 consists of 16 residues. The V and J ends lost 2 bases and 3 bases respectively, with 14 bases between them. CDR3 loop: CASSEQPGGSNQPQHF. The CDR3 region has the DNA TGTGCCAGCAGTGAACAGCCTGGCGGGTCCAATCAGCCCCAGCATTTT.

This sequence joins TRBV6-5 and TRBJ1-3; D not certain. Trimming stripped 1 base from V and 1 base from J, with 11 bases between. CDR3 length equals 16 residues. CDR1 is MNHEY, CDR2 SVGAGI, per germline. The CDR3 nucleotides are TGTGCCAGCAGTTACTTGCTGGGAGGGTCTGGAAACACCATATATTTT. Translating gives CASSYLLGGSGNTIYF.

The CDR3 protein is CASSQVIRTGLAKNIQYF. CDR3 DNA sequence: TGTGCCAGCAGCCAAGTAATAAGGACAGGGCTAGCCAAAAACATTCAGTACTTC. The genes are TRBV3-1 (or the pseudogene TRBV3-2) and TRBJ2-4, with TRBD1 identical over 8 bases. V trimming: 1 base; J trimming: 0 bases; junction bases outside the gene matches: 8. CDR3 size: 18 residues. Germline V gives CDR1 LGHDT, CDR2 YNNKEL (reference sequence).